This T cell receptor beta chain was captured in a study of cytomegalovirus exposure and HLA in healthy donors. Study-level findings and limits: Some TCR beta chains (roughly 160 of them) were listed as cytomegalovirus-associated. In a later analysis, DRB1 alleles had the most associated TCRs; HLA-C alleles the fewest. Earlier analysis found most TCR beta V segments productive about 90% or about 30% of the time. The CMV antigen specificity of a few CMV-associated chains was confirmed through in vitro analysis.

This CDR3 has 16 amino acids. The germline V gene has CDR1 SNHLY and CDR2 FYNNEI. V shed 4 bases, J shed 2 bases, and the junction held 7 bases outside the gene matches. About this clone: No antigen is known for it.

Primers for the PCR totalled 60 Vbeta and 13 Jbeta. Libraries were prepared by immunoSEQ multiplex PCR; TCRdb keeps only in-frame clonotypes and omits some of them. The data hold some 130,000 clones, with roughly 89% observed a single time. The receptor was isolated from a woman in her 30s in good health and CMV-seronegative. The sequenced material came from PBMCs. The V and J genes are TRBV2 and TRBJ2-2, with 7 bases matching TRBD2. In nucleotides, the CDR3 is TGTGCCAGCAGTGCATTATGGACTAGAAACACCGGGGAGCTGTTTTTT. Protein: CASSALWTRNTGELFF.